The entry that follows covers one T cell receptor beta chain sequence. In germline, CDR1 is MNHEY, CDR2 SMNVEV (reference sequence). This CDR3 has 17 residues. V shed 2 bases and J 2 bases; nucleotides not matched to a gene: 7. The repertoire was sequenced with immunoSEQ multiplex PCR; TCRdb's copy has only in-frame clones and lacks some. The sample holds roughly 15,000 clones, just under 85% seen once. The data stem from a study of technical replicates of blood from several donors. The chain couples TRBV27 to TRBJ2-1; 9 positions agree with TRBD2. The source of this sequence is a human donor in good health. Sequenced material: PBMCs. The CDR3 DNA sequence: TGTGCCAGCAGTTTACTCACAGCGGGAGGAACCTACAATGAGCAGTTCTTC. Translation gives CASSLLTAGGTYNEQFF.